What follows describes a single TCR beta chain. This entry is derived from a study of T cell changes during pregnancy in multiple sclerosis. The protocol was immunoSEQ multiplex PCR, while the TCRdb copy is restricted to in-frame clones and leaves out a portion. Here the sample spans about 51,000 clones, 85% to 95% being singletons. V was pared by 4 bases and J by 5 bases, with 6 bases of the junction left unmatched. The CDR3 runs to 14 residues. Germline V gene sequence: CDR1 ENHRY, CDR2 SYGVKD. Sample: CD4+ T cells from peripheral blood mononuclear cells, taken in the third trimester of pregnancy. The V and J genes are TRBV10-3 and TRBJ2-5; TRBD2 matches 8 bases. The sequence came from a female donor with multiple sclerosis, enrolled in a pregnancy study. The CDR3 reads CAISAWTSRETQYF. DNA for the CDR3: TGTGCCATCAGTGCTTGGACTAGCAGGGAGACCCAGTACTTC.